This T cell receptor beta chain comes out of a study of T cell responses to AZD1222 COVID-19 vaccine listed by TCRdb under 2021. About the study as a whole: AZD1222 recipients with second doses at about 4 weeks or about 12 weeks were pooled, because spike-specific TCR depth and breadth did not differ between schedules. Enrollment into the trials was organized by age into subgroups of 18-55, 56-69 and 70-plus years, and those subgroups contained approximately 150, 30 and 60 TCR-sequenced participants, respectively. A total of more than 230 trial participants underwent TCR sequencing, of whom about 210 had received two doses of AZD1222 and approximately 25 had received two doses of the MenACWY control vaccine.

General study outcomes and caveats: A significant rise in spike-specific TCR breadth and depth was observed after two AZD1222 doses relative to day 0 and relative to MenACWY recipients. Most participants were white British and females outnumbered males, and the authors suggested that clonal diversity may have been underestimated. Conclusions about previously exposed vaccinees are limited because only six or seven AZD1222 recipients were SARS-CoV-2 seropositive at baseline. No day 14 peak-response samples were available, so repertoires were characterized only after the peak T cell response. Vaccine-associated CD4 TCRs spanned the whole spike protein, with dominant responses in regions 160-218 and 743-854. The 56-69-year group was small, and its depth increase did not reach significance, likely because of low power. Nearly half of unique spike-specific TCRs reportedly recognized epitopes outside regions mutated in the B.1.351 and B.1.1.7 variants.

The intended sense of this specimen's time point label: baseline before first vaccination. Vaccinee samples were obtained from the UK trials COV001 and COV002, which included a single-blind randomized controlled phase 2/3 trial of AZD1222 (ChAdOx1 nCoV-19) in healthy adults. Trial participant PBMC samples were collected at day 0 and day 28 after the second dose for TCRbeta chain sequencing. A word on this clone: Its antigen is unknown. The sample holds no much larger clone one base away, and base qualities are not on file.

The CDR3 regions of human TCRbeta chains were subjected to immunosequencing. In the source study's methods: Repertoire TCRs were checked for matches against a reference library of SARS-CoV-2-specific TCRs that had been generated using the MIRA antigen-specificity platform. Breadth was defined as the fraction of unique TCRs that were SARS-CoV-2-associated. Depth was defined as the fraction of total T cells that were SARS-CoV-2-associated. Each spike-specific TCR was assigned to its reactive spike region and to a CD4 or CD8 class using the MIRA data. Log10-transformed breadth and depth values were compared by one-way ANOVA with Sidak's multiple comparisons tests. This immuneACCESS table, as held by TCRdb, lists in-frame sequences with V and J called but not all clones. Of the missing ones, under half trace to an unresolved V gene in checked studies; the others have no known cause. Clonal size and the V and J genes are those of that table, whereas D and trimming came from the DNA. This sample gives under 150,000 clones in total; under 95% of them show up just once. Around 3% of the sample rests with the top ten.

The specimen was peripheral blood, collected on day 0 of AZD1222 vaccination. This TCR was recovered from an adult in good health.

The nucleotide sequence reads TGCGCCAGCAGCCACGCTGCCTCCGGACAGGCCTACGAGCAGTACTTC. It translates as CASSHAASGQAYEQYF. Recombination connected TRBV4-3 to TRBJ2-7; TRBD1 aligns with 7 central bases. V lost 3 bases and J lost 2 bases, and the count of bases not matched to a germline gene is 10. For CDR1 and CDR2, the germline V gene lists LGHNA and YSLEER. Spanning cysteine to phenylalanine, the CDR3 consists of 16 amino acids. Just CDR3 DNA is preserved here, 48 bases in frame from base 1.